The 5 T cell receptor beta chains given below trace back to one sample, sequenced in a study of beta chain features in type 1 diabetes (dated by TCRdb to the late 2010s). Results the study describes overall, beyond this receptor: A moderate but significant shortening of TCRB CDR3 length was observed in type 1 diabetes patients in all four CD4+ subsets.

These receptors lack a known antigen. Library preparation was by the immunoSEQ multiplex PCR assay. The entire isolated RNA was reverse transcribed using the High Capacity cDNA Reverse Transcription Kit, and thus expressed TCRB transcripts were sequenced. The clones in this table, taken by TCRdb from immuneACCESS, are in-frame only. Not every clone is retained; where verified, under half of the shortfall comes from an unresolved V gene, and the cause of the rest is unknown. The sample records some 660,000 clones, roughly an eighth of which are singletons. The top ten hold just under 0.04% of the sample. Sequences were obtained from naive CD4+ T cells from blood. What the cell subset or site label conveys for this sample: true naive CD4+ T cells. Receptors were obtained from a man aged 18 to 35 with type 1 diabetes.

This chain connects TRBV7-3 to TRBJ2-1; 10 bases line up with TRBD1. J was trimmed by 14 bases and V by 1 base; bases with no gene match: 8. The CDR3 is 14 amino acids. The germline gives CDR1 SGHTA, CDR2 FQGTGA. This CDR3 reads CASSLKTGGVSKFF. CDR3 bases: TGTGCCAGCAGCTTAAAGACAGGGGGCGTGAGTAAGTTCTTC.

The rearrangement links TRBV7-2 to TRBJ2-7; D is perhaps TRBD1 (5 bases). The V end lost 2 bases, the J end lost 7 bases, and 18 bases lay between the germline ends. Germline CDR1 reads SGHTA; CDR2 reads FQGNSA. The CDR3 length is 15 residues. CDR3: CASSLRRGSVGEQYF. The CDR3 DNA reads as TGTGCCAGCAGCTTACGTAGGGGCTCTGTGGGAGAGCAGTACTTC.

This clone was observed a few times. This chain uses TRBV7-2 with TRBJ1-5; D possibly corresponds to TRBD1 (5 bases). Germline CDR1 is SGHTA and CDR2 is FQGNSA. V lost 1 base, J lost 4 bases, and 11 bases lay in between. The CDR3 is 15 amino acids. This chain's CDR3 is CASSLVGTENQPQHF. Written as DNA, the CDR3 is TGTGCCAGCAGCTTAGTTGGGACGGAAAATCAGCCCCAGCATTTT.

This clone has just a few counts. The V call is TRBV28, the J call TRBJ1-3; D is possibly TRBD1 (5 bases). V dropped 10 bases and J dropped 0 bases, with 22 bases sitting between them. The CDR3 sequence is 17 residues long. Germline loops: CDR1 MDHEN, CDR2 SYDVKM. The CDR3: CATTPGTGSFSGNTIYF. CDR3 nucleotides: TGTGCCACCACTCCCGGCACAGGCTCTTTCTCTGGAAACACCATATATTTT.

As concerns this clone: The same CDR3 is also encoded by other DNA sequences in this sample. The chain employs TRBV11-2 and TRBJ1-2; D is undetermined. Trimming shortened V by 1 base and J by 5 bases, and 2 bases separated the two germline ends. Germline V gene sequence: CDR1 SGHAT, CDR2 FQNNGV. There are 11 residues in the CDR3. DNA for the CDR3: TGTGCCAGCAGCTTAGGGTATGGCTACACCTTC. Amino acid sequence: CASSLGYGYTF.